This TCR beta chain is from a study of early T cells in non-severe SARS-CoV-2 infection. TCRdb re-derived calls from the 5' RACE reads in MiXCR, one entry per CDR3 protein. This sample yields tens of thousands of distinct CDR3 sequences, of which about 10% are seen a single time; about 11% belongs to the top ten. The CDR3 spans 17 residues. V was pared by 6 bases and J by 6 bases, with 13 bases of the junction left unmatched. Germline-derived CDR1 and CDR2 are LGHNA and YNFKEQ. The rearrangement uses TRBV4-2 and TRBJ2-4; 11 bases are a match to TRBD1. The specimen comprised whole blood, sampled at baseline. This TCR was recovered from an adult who was a healthcare worker with PCR-confirmed SARS-CoV-2 infection or an uninfected control (not recorded which). The CDR3 DNA reads TGTGCCAGCAGTCTCTTGGGACAGGGGGTTACAGTAAACATTCAGTACTTC. Protein sequence: CASSLLGQGVTVNIQYF.